This T cell receptor (beta chain) was observed in a study of CD8+CD57+ T cells in acquired aplastic anemia. The overall study: DNA per sorted CD4+ or CD8+ sample ranged about 0.2 to 27.4 ug, averaging roughly 3.3 ug. Overall study results and limits: Patients were compared with controls for CD8+ Simpson's diversity, and no significant difference emerged.

The template used for profiling TCR beta VDJ and CDR3 was genomic DNA. TCRdb re-called the reads with MiXCR, one entry per CDR3 protein. The data contain about 80,000 distinct CDR3 sequences, roughly half of them singletons. As to this clonotype: Its specificity is unknown.

The V end lost 9 bases, the J end lost 2 bases, and 11 bases lay between the germline ends. This CDR3 spans 12 amino acids. Germline CDR1 is MNHNS and CDR2 is SASEGT. The sample was sorted CD4+, CD8+, or CD8+CD57+ T cells (not recorded which) from PBMCs. The sequence came from a human donor in good health, serving as a control. The chain joins TRBV6-1 to TRBJ2-7; D may be TRBD1 or TRBD2 (5 bases each). CDR3: CASLGDTYEQYF. The CDR3 nucleotides are TGTGCCAGTCTGGGGGATACCTACGAGCAGTACTTC.